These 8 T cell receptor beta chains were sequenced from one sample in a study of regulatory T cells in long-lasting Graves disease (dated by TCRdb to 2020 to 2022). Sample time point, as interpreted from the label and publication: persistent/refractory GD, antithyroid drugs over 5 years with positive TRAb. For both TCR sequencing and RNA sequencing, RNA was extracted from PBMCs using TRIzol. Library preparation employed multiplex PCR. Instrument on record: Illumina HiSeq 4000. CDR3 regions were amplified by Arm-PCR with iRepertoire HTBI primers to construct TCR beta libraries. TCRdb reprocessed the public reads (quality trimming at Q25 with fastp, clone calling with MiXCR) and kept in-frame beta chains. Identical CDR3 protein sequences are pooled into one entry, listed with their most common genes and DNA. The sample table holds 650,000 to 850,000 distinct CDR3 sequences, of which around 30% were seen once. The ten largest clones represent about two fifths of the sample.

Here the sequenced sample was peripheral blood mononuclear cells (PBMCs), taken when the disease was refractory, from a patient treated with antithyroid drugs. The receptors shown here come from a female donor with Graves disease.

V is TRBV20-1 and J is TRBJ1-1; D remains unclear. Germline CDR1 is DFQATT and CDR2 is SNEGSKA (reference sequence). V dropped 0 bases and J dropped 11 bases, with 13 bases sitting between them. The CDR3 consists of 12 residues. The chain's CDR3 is CSAREFGERAFF. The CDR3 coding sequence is TGCAGTGCTAGAGAGTTCGGGGAGCGGGCTTTCTTT.

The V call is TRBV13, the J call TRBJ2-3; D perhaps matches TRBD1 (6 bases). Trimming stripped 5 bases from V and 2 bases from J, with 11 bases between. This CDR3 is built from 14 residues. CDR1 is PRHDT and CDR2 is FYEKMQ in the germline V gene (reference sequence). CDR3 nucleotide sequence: TGTGCCAGCAGCCGGACAGACATCACAGATACGCAGTATTTT. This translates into CASSRTDITDTQYF.

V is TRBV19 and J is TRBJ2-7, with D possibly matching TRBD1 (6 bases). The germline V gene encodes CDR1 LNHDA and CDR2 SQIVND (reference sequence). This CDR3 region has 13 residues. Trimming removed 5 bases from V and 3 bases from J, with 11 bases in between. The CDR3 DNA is TGTGCCAGTAGTCGACAGGATCTCTACGAGCAGTACTTC. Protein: CASSRQDLYEQYF.

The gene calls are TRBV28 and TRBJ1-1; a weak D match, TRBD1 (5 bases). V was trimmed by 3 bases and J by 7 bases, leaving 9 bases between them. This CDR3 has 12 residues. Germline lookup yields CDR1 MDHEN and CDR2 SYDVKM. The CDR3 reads CASSFSGLEAFF. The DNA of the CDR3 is TGTGCCAGCAGTTTTTCAGGGCTTGAAGCTTTCTTT.

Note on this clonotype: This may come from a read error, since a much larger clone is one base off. The CDR3 loop reads CATSGNTLYGYTF. The CDR3 bases are TGTGCCACCAGCGGCAACACGCTCTATGGCTACACCTTC. The V and J genes are TRBV15 and TRBJ1-2; D is uncertain. The CDR3 runs to 13 residues. CDR1 and CDR2 (germline): LNHNV, YYDKDF (reference sequence). Deletions cut 5 bases from V and 4 bases from J, with 11 bases between. Full variable domain (outside the CDR3, taken from reference TRBV15 and TRBJ1-2): DAMVIQNPRYQVTQFGKPVTLSCSQTLNHNVMYWYQQKSSQAPKLLFHYYDKDFNNEADTPDNFQSRRPNTSFCFLDIRSPGLGDTAMYLCATSGNTLYGYTFGSGTRLTVV.

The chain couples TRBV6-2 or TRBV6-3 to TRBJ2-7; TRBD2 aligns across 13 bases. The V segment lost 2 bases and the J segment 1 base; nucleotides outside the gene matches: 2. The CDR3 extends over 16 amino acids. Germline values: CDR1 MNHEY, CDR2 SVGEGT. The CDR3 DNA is TGTGCCAGCAGTTACACACTAGCGGGAGGGTCCTACGAGCAGTACTTC. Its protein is CASSYTLAGGSYEQYF.

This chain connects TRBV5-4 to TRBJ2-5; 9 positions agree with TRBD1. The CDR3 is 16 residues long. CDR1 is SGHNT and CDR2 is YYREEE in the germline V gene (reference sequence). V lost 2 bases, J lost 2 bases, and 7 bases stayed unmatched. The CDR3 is CASSFTGGASQETQYF. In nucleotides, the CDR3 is TGTGCCAGCAGCTTCACAGGGGGCGCAAGTCAAGAGACCCAGTACTTC.

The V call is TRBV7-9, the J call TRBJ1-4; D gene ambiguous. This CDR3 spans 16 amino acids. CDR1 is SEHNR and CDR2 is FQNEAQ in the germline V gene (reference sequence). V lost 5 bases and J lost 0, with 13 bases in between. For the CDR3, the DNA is TGTGCCAGCAGCCCCCTTTCACGGGCAACTAATGAAAAACTGTTTTTT. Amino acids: CASSPLSRATNEKLFF.